This T cell receptor (beta chain) emerged from a study of blood T cell repertoires in COVID-19. Recovered Cohort 3 donors showed two negative PCRs, clearance, or symptom resolution. Source study methods: Reference gene primer amplification gave nucleated cell count estimates. The method was immunoSEQ multiplex PCR; TCRdb's version includes in-frame clones alone and lacks a portion of them. V and J calls and clone size are as listed in that table; D and trimming were resolved from the DNA. The repertoire consists of some 270,000 clones, with 70% to 90% occurring once and the leading ten covering around 4.5%. This CDR3 is 19 amino acids long.

Sequencing was performed on PBMCs or T cells enriched from blood (not recorded which). The clonotype was recovered from a woman aged 25 to 39 who had recovered from COVID-19. V usage is TRBV21-1 and J usage is TRBJ1-6; the table's D call of TRBD1 was not tested on the DNA. TRBV21-1 is labeled a pseudogene. The CDR3 DNA sequence: TGTGCCAGCAGCAAATATCAGGGGCCCTGCAGCTCCTATAATTCACCCCTCCACTTT. Amino acid sequence: CASSKYQGPCSSYNSPLHF.